This paragraph reports one TCR beta chain. The antigen remains undetermined. PCR primers comprised 60 Vbeta and 13 Jbeta primers. Sequenced by immunoSEQ multiplex PCR; TCRdb stores in-frame clones only, minus some. The sample consists of about 69,000 clones, roughly 71% of them appearing once. The V gene's germline CDR1 is SGHNT and CDR2 YYREEE (reference sequence). The CDR3 runs 13 residues. The V end was cut by 0 bases, the J end by 2 bases, with 5 bases between. This record comes from a study of cytomegalovirus exposure and HLA in healthy donors. Points from the study as a whole: Researchers catalogued 150 or so TCR beta chains as cytomegalovirus-associated. A few CMV-associated chains proved CMV antigen-specific in vitro.

Sequencing was carried out using PBMCs. This receptor was obtained from a woman aged 55-75 years in good health and CMV-seropositive. The rearrangement joins TRBV5-4 to TRBJ2-5; D is unclear. The CDR3 region is CASSLVLQETQYF. CDR3 DNA sequence: TGTGCCAGCAGCTTGGTCCTTCAAGAGACCCAGTACTTC.